A single T cell receptor beta chain is shown here with its context. The sample comes from a study of cytomegalovirus exposure and HLA in healthy donors. Study overall: Clustering assigned roughly 81% of the approximately 400 genotyped donors to the Caucasian-associated ancestry cluster.

The CDR3 has 12 amino acids. The V end lost 1 base, the J end lost 2 bases, and 2 bases lay between the germline ends. Per germline, CDR1 MNHNY and CDR2 SVGAGI (reference sequence). Both 60 Vbeta primers and 13 Jbeta primers went into the PCR. Libraries were prepared by immunoSEQ multiplex PCR; TCRdb keeps only in-frame clonotypes and omits some of them. The sample data list about 130,000 clones. Input material: PBMCs. The V call is TRBV6-6, the J call TRBJ2-5, with no clear D. The source is a woman aged 60-70 years in good health and CMV-seronegative. The CDR3 coding sequence is TGTGCCAGCAGTTACTTACAAGAGACCCAGTACTTC. This encodes CASSYLQETQYF.